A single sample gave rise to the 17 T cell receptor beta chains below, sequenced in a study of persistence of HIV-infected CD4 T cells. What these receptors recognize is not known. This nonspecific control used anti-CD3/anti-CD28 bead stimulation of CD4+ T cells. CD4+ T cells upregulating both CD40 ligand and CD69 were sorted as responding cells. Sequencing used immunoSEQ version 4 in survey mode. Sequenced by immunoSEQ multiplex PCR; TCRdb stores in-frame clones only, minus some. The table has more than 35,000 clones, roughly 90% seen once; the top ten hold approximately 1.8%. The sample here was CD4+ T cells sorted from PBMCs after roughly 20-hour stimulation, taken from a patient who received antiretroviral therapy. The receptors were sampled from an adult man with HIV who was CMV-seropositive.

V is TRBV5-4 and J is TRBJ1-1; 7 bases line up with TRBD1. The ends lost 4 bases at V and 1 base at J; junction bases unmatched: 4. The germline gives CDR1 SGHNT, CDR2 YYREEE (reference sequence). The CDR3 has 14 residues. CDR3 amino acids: CASSHRTGNTEAFF. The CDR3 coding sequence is TGTGCCAGCAGCCATAGGACAGGGAACACTGAAGCTTTCTTT.

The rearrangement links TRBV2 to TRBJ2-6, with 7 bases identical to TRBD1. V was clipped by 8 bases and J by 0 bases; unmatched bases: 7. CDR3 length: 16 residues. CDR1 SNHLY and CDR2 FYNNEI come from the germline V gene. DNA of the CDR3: TGTGCCAGCCTGGGGGACAGTAGCTCTGGGGCCAACGTCCTGACTTTC. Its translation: CASLGDSSSGANVLTF.

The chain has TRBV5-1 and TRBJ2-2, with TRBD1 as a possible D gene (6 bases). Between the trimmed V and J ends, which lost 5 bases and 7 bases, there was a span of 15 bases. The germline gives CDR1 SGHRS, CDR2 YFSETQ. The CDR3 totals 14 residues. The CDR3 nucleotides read TGCGCCAGCAGTGATGGGAACAGGGACGGGGAGCTGTTTTTT. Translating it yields CASSDGNRDGELFF.

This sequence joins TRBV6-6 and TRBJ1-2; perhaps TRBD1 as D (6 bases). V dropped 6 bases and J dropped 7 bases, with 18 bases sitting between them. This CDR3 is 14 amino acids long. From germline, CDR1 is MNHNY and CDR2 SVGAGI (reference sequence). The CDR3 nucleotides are TGTGCCAGCAGCCAAAACGGGGGCGTCGTTGGCTACACCTTC. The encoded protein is CASSQNGGVVGYTF.

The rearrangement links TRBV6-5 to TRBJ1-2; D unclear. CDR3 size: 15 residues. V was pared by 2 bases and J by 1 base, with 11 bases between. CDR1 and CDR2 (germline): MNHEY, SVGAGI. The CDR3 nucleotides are TGTGCCAGCAGTTACGTCACACTGATTAACTATGGCTACACCTTC. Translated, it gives CASSYVTLINYGYTF.

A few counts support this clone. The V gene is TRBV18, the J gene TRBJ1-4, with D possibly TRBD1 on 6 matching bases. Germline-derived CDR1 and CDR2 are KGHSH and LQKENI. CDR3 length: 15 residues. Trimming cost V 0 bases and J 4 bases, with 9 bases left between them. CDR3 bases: TGTGCCAGCTCACCACCTGGACAGCTTAATGAAAAACTGTTTTTT. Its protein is CASSPPGQLNEKLFF.

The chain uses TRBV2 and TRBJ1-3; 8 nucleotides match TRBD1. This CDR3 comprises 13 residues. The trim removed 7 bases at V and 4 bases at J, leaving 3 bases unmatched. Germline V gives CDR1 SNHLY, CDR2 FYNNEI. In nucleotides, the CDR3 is TGTGCCAGCACCCCAGGGGGCGGAAACACCATATATTTT. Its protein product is CASTPGGGNTIYF.

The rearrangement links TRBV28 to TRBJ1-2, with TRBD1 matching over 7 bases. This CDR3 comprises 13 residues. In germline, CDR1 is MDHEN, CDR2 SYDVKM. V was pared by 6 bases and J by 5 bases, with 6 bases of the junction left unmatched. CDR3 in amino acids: CASSQGQQYGYTF. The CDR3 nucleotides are TGTGCCAGCAGCCAGGGACAGCAGTATGGCTACACCTTC.

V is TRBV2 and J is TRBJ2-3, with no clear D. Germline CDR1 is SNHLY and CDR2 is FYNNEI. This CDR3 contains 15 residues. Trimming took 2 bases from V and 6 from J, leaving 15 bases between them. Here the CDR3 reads CASSERTGGDDTQYF. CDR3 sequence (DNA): TGTGCCAGCAGTGAAAGGACCGGCGGAGACGATACGCAGTATTTT.

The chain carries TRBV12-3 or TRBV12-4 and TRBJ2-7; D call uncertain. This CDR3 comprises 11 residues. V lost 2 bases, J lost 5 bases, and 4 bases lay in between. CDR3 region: CASSLLNEQYF. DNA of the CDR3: TGTGCCAGCAGTTTATTGAACGAGCAGTACTTC.

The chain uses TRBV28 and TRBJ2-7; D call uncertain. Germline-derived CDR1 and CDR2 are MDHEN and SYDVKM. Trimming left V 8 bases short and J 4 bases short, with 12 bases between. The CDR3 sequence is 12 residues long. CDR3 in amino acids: CASHTTGYEQYF. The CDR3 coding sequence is TGTGCCAGCCATACAACTGGGTACGAGCAGTACTTC.

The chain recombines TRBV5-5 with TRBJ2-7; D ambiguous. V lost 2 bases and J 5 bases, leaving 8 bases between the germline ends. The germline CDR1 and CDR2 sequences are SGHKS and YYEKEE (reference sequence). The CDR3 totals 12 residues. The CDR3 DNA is TGTGCCAGCAGCTTAATAGGGAACGAGCAGTACTTC. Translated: CASSLIGNEQYF.

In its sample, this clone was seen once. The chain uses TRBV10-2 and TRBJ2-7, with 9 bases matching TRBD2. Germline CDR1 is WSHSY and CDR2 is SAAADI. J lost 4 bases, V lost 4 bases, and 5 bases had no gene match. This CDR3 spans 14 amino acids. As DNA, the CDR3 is TGCGCCAGCAGTGTTAGCGGGGGAATTTACGAGCAGTACTTC. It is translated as CASSVSGGIYEQYF.

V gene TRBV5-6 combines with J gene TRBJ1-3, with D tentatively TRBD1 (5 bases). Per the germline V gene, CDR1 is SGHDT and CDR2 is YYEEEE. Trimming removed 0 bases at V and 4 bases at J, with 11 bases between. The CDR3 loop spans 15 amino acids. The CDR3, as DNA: TGTGCCAGCAGCTTGGGTCAGGGAGCCGGAAACACCATATATTTT. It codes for CASSLGQGAGNTIYF.

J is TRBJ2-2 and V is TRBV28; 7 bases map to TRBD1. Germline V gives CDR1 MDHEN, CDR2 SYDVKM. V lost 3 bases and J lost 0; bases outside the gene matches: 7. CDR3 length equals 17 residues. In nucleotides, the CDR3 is TGTGCCAGCAGTTTGACGGTTGACAGGGCGAACACCGGGGAGCTGTTTTTT. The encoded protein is CASSLTVDRANTGELFF. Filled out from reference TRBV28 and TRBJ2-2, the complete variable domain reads DVKVTQSSRYLVKRTGEKVFLECVQDMDHENMFWYRQDPGLGLRLIYFSYDVKMKEKGDIPEGYSVSREKKERFSLILESASTNQTSMYLCASSLTVDRANTGELFFGEGSRLTVL.

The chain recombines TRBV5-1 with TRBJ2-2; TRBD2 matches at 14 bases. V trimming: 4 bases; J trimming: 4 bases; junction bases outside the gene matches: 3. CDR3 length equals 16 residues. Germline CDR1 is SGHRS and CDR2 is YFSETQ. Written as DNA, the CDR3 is TGCGCCAGCAGCGCCGGGACTAGCGGGGGCACCGGGGAGCTGTTTTTT. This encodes CASSAGTSGGTGELFF.

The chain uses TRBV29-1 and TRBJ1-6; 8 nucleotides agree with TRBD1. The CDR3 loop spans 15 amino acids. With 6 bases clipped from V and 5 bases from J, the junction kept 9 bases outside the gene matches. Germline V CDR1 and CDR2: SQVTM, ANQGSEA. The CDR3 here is CSVAETGDNNSPLHF. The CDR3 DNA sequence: TGCAGCGTCGCGGAGACAGGGGACAATAATTCACCCCTCCACTTT.